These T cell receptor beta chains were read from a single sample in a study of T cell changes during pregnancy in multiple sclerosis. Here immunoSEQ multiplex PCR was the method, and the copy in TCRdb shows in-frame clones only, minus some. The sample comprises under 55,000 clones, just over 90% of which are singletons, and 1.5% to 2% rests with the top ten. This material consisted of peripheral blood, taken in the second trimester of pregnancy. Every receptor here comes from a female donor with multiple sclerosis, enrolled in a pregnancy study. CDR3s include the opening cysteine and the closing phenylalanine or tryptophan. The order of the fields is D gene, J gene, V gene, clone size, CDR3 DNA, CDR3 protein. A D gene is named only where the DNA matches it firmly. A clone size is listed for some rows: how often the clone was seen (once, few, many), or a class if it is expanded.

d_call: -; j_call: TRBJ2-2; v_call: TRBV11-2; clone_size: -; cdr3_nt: TGTGCCAGCAGCTTTGAGGTGCTGGGGGAGCTGTTTTTT; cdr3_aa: CASSFEVLGELFF
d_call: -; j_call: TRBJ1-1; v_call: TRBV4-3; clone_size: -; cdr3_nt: TGCGCCAGCAGCCAAAACACCCAACGGGGGTTTGAAGCTTTCTTT; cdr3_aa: CASSQNTQRGFEAFF
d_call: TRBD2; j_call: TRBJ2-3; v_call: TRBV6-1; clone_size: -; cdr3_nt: TGTGCCAGCAGTGAGGTAGCGGGAGGGGCAGATACGCAGTATTTT; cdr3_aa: CASSEVAGGADTQYF
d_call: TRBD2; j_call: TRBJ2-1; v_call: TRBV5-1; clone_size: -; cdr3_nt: TGCGCCAGCAGAACTAGCGGGAGTTTCAATGAGCAGTTCTTC; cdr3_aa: CASRTSGSFNEQFF
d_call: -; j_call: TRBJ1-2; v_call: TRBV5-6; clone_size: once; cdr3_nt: TGTGCCAGCAGCTTTCTAGGCTTTGATGGCTACACCTTC; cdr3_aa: CASSFLGFDGYTF
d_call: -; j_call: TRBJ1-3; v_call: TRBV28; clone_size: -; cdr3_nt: TGTGCCAGCAGTAGGGGAGGGAGACCCGGAAGGTCTGGAAACACCATATATTTT; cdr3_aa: CASSRGGRPGRSGNTIYF
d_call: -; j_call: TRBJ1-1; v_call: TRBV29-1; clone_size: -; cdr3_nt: TGCAGCGGTGAAGGGACAGAAGCTTTCTTT; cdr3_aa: CSGEGTEAFF
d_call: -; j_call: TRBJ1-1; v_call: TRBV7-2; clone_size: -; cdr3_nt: TGTGCCAGCAGCCAAAGGGGGGGCCGGCGTTCTGAAGCTTTCTTT; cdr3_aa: CASSQRGGRRSEAFF
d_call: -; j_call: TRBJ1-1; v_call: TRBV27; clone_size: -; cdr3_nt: TGTGCCAGCAGCCCGTCGTGGGGGGACCCTGAAGCTTTCTTT; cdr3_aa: CASSPSWGDPEAFF
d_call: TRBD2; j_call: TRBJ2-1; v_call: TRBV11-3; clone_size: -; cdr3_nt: TGTGCCAGCAGCCTAATAGCGGGAGGGGGCTACAATGAGCAGTTCTTC; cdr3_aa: CASSLIAGGGYNEQFF
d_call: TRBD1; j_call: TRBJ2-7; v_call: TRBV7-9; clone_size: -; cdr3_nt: TGTGCCAGCAGCTTCGGGACAGAATACGAGCAGTACTTC; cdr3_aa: CASSFGTEYEQYF